Below, 27 T cell receptor beta chains from the same sample are listed, as sequenced in a study of blood T cell repertoires in COVID-19. Measured with immunoSEQ multiplex PCR; TCRdb has only the in-frame clones, and not every one. The sample carries 70,000 or so clones, around 89% recorded once. The sample consisted of peripheral blood. The receptors stem from a man aged 60 to 69 with acute or convalescent COVID-19.

This clone was picked up one time. V usage is TRBV3-1 (or the pseudogene TRBV3-2) and J usage is TRBJ1-2; possible D gene TRBD1, 6 bases. Deletions cut 5 bases from V and 5 bases from J, with 12 bases between. The germline V gene encodes CDR1 LGHDT and CDR2 YNNKEL (reference sequence). CDR3 length equals 13 residues. For the CDR3, the DNA is TGTGCCAGCAGCTCCAGGGGTAAATATGGCTACACCTTC. Encoded protein: CASSSRGKYGYTF.

The gene calls are TRBV4-2 and TRBJ2-1; TRBD2 matches at 10 bases. CDR1 is LGHNA, CDR2 YNFKEQ, per germline. The J segment lost 5 bases and the V segment lost 1 base, leaving 8 bases of the junction unmatched. The CDR3 sequence is 17 residues long. CDR3 in amino acids: CASSQVSSGGRHNEQFF. The CDR3 bases are TGTGCCAGCAGCCAAGTCTCTAGCGGGGGTCGTCACAATGAGCAGTTCTTC.

The rearrangement links TRBV10-2 to TRBJ1-5, with 8 positions matching TRBD1. Germline V gives CDR1 WSHSY, CDR2 SAAADI. With V trimmed by 7 bases and J by 1 base, 3 bases remained unmatched. The CDR3 is 14 residues long. The CDR3 protein is CASMDRASNQPQHF. CDR3 in DNA: TGCGCCAGCATGGACAGGGCGAGCAATCAGCCCCAGCATTTT.

The genes are TRBV9 and TRBJ1-2; D is perhaps TRBD1 (5 bases). The V end lost 0 bases, the J end lost 3 bases, and 9 bases lay between the germline ends. Germline CDR1 reads SGDLS; CDR2 reads YYNGEE. The CDR3 is 14 amino acids. Written as DNA, the CDR3 is TGTGCCAGCAGCGTAGGGGGCTTAGACTATGGCTACACCTTC. This encodes CASSVGGLDYGYTF. Full variable domain (rest looked up from reference TRBV9 and TRBJ1-2): DSGVTQTPKHLITATGQRVTLRCSPRSGDLSVYWYQQSLDQGLQFLIQYYNGEERAKGNILERFSAQQFPDLHSELNLSSLELGDSALYFCASSVGGLDYGYTFGSGTRLTVV.

Here the CDR3 DNA reads TGTGCCATCAGTGAGGGGACAGGGGGTGAAAAACTGTTTTTT. As protein: CAISEGTGGEKLFF. This chain connects TRBV10-3 to TRBJ1-4; 11 nucleotides line up with TRBD1. The V gene's germline CDR1 is ENHRY and CDR2 SYGVKD. V gave up 2 bases and J gave up 7 bases; unmatched junction bases: 0. The CDR3 is made up of 14 amino acids.

The chain recombines TRBV30 with TRBJ1-2; 7 nucleotides agree with TRBD1. Germline CDR1 GTSNPN, CDR2 SVGIG (reference sequence). The CDR3 has 13 amino acids. Trimming removed 4 bases from V and 2 bases from J; junction bases left unmatched: 4. CDR3 sequence: CAWKTGQNYGYTF. The DNA for the CDR3 is TGTGCCTGGAAAACGGGACAGAACTATGGCTACACCTTC. Full variable domain (remainder filled in from reference TRBV30 and TRBJ1-2): SQTIHQWPATLVQPVGSPLSLECTVEGTSNPNLYWYRQAAGRGLQLLFYSVGIGQISSEVPQNLSASRPQDRQFILSSKKLLLSDSGFYLCAWKTGQNYGYTFGSGTRLTVV.

The genes are TRBV6-5 and TRBJ2-7; D is possibly TRBD2 (5 bases). The CDR3 loop spans 14 amino acids. CDR1 and CDR2 (germline): MNHEY, SVGAGI. V shed 0 bases and J shed 0 bases, with 6 bases lying between them. The CDR3 DNA follows: TGTGCCAGCAGTTACTCGGGGAGCTCCTACGAGCAGTACTTC. Protein: CASSYSGSSYEQYF.

V is TRBV7-9 and J is TRBJ1-2; 8 positions agree with TRBD1. The V gene end was trimmed by 5 bases and the J gene end by 2 bases; junction bases not matched to a gene: 7. CDR1 is SEHNR, CDR2 FQNEAQ, per germline (reference sequence). The CDR3 consists of 15 residues. Here the CDR3 DNA reads TGTGCCAGCAGCCTAAATGACAGGGGAAACTATGGCTACACCTTC. Residues: CASSLNDRGNYGYTF.

V is TRBV7-2 and J is TRBJ2-5; 11 bases are a match to TRBD2. The CDR3 contains 15 residues. Losses at the gene ends were 5 bases for V and 1 base for J; bases not matched to a gene: 3. The germline V gene encodes CDR1 SGHTA and CDR2 FQGNSA. As DNA, the CDR3 is TGTGCCAGCAGCAATCTAGCGGGGGGCCAAGAGACCCAGTACTTC. Translating it yields CASSNLAGGQETQYF.

The genes are TRBV6-1 and TRBJ1-2, with D possibly matching TRBD1 (5 bases). The CDR3 has 15 residues. Germline CDR1 is MNHNS and CDR2 is SASEGT. V gave up 2 bases and J gave up 6 bases, with 16 bases separating them. The CDR3: CASSEFAGRANGYTF. The CDR3, as DNA: TGTGCCAGCAGTGAATTCGCCGGCAGGGCTAATGGCTACACCTTC.

The chain couples TRBV9 to TRBJ1-1; D may be TRBD1 (5 bases). V was trimmed by 3 bases and J by 1 base, leaving 13 bases between them. In germline, CDR1 is SGDLS, CDR2 YYNGEE. The CDR3 spans 15 residues. CDR3 sequence reads: CASSAIGATNTEAFF. As DNA, the CDR3 is TGTGCCAGCAGCGCAATAGGGGCAACGAACACTGAAGCTTTCTTT. Complete variable domain (other parts from reference TRBV9 and TRBJ1-1): DSGVTQTPKHLITATGQRVTLRCSPRSGDLSVYWYQQSLDQGLQFLIQYYNGEERAKGNILERFSAQQFPDLHSELNLSSLELGDSALYFCASSAIGATNTEAFFGQGTRLTVV.

Here the CDR3 DNA reads TGTGCCAGCAGCTTAGTTGGCCTTAACAATGAGCAGTTCTTC. Its protein is CASSLVGLNNEQFF. The chain has TRBV7-9 and TRBJ2-1, with D unclear. The length of the CDR3 is 14 residues. The V gene lost 1 base and the J gene lost 5 bases, with 9 bases spanning the gap. Germline V gene data show CDR1 as SEHNR and CDR2 as FQNEAQ (reference sequence). The whole variable domain, filled in from reference TRBV7-9 and TRBJ2-1, reads DTGVSQNPRHKITKRGQNVTFRCDPISEHNRLYWYRQTLGQGPEFLTYFQNEAQLEKSRLLSDRFSAERPKGSFSTLEIQRTEQGDSAMYLCASSLVGLNNEQFFGPGTRLTVL.

A remark on this clone: This specimen includes other DNA sequences encoding the same CDR3. V and J are TRBV5-1 and TRBJ2-2; D perhaps matches TRBD2 (6 bases). Per germline, CDR1 SGHRS and CDR2 YFSETQ. Trimming shortened V by 1 base and J by 5 bases, and 12 bases separated the two germline ends. The CDR3 contains 15 residues. Written as DNA, the CDR3 is TGCGCCAGCAGCTTGTCGGGAGTAGGTACCGGGGAGCTGTTTTTT. Its protein is CASSLSGVGTGELFF.

The chain has TRBV30 and TRBJ1-1; D possibly corresponds to TRBD1 (6 bases). The germline gives CDR1 GTSNPN, CDR2 SVGIG (reference sequence). CDR3 length equals 15 residues. V gave up 5 bases and J gave up 0 bases, with 16 bases separating them. The DNA for the CDR3 is TGTGCCTGGGATAAGAACGGACAGCTGAACACTGAAGCTTTCTTT. Translated, it gives CAWDKNGQLNTEAFF.

The CDR3 coding sequence is TGTGCCAGCAGCCAAGATGACGGACAACCCTCTTACGAGCAGTACTTC. Translating it yields CASSQDDGQPSYEQYF. V is TRBV4-2 and J is TRBJ2-7, with D possibly being TRBD1 (5 bases). This CDR3 contains 16 residues. CDR1 and CDR2 (germline): LGHNA, YNFKEQ. V was pared by 0 bases and J by 4 bases, with 16 bases between.

The V gene is TRBV7-6, the J gene TRBJ1-1; 7 bases agree with TRBD1. The V segment lost 1 base and the J segment 8 bases; nucleotides outside the gene matches: 4. There are 13 residues in the CDR3. Germline V gives CDR1 SGHVS, CDR2 FNYEAQ. The CDR3 nucleotides read TGTGCCAGCAGCTTAGACGGGACAGCAGAAGCTTTCTTT. The encoded protein is CASSLDGTAEAFF.

The chain carries TRBV9 and TRBJ1-1; 9 bases map to TRBD1. The CDR3 totals 14 residues. Germline V lookup: CDR1 SGDLS, CDR2 YYNGEE. J was trimmed by 5 bases and V by 4 bases; bases with no gene match: 6. The CDR3 sequence is CASSRQGERTEAFF. CDR3 DNA sequence: TGTGCCAGCAGCCGACAGGGGGAAAGGACTGAAGCTTTCTTT.

The chain couples TRBV29-1 to TRBJ2-1, with a tentative D call TRBD1 (6 bases). Germline lookup yields CDR1 SQVTM and CDR2 ANQGSEA. Trimming took off 3 bases at V and 7 bases at J, with 13 bases between the two ends. The CDR3 has 13 amino acids. DNA for the CDR3: TGCAGCGTTGAGGAGCCTAGGGGGAATGAGCAGTTCTTC. Translating it yields CSVEEPRGNEQFF.

The V call is TRBV19, the J call TRBJ1-4, with D tentatively TRBD1 (5 bases). Germline V lookup: CDR1 LNHDA, CDR2 SQIVND (reference sequence). V lost 5 bases, J lost 2 bases, and 15 bases lay in between. The CDR3 loop spans 16 amino acids. CDR3 DNA: TGTGCCAGTAGTCCAGGCGGGGGGAGGACTAATGAAAAACTGTTTTTT. Translated: CASSPGGGRTNEKLFF.

The chain employs TRBV19 and TRBJ2-3, with 7 bases identical to TRBD1. V gave up 1 base and J gave up 3 bases; unmatched junction bases: 7. Germline loops: CDR1 LNHDA, CDR2 SQIVND (reference sequence). The CDR3 runs 16 residues. For the CDR3, the DNA is TGTGCCAGTAGTATAGGGGGGACAGCTGGTACAGATACGCAGTATTTT. This sequence encodes CASSIGGTAGTDTQYF.

The gene calls are TRBV7-8 and TRBJ2-1; D might be TRBD2 (7 bases). Trimming took 7 bases from V and 2 from J, leaving 18 bases between them. Germline-derived CDR1 and CDR2 are SGHVS and FQNEAQ. This CDR3 is built from 16 residues. The CDR3 is CASTLLGGGAYNEQFF. As DNA, the CDR3 is TGTGCCAGCACTCTTCTTGGGGGGGGCGCCTACAATGAGCAGTTCTTC.

The rearrangement uses TRBV18 and TRBJ1-5; D unclear. Per the germline V gene, CDR1 is KGHSH and CDR2 is LQKENI. CDR3 length equals 13 residues. V lost 6 bases, J lost 0 bases, and 6 bases lay in between. The CDR3 reads CASSTYSNQPQHF. The CDR3 DNA reads as TGTGCCAGCTCTACTTATAGCAATCAGCCCCAGCATTTT. The whole variable domain, remainder taken from reference TRBV18 and TRBJ1-5, is NAGVMQNPRHLVRRRGQEARLRCSPMKGHSHVYWYRQLPEEGLKFMVYLQKENIIDESGMPKERFSAEFPKEGPSILRIQQVVRGDSAAYFCASSTYSNQPQHFGDGTRLSIL.

The V and J genes are TRBV27 and TRBJ2-5; D is possibly TRBD2 (5 bases). From germline, CDR1 is MNHEY and CDR2 SMNVEV (reference sequence). The CDR3 totals 13 residues. The germline V and J ends were trimmed by 5 bases and 1 base, with 8 bases remaining between them. Here the CDR3 reads CASSGSGQETQYF. The DNA for the CDR3 is TGTGCCAGCAGTGGAAGCGGCCAAGAGACCCAGTACTTC.

The chain links TRBV7-9 to TRBJ1-1, with TRBD1 matching over 9 bases. The CDR3 spans 15 residues. Germline values: CDR1 SEHNR, CDR2 FQNEAQ (reference sequence). V lost 4 bases and J lost 7; bases outside the gene matches: 10. As DNA, the CDR3 is TGTGCCAGCAGCTACACCGGGACAGGGAGCGATGAAGCTTTCTTT. This codes for CASSYTGTGSDEAFF.

The chain employs TRBV29-1 and TRBJ1-2; 7 bases fit TRBD1. The CDR3 runs to 13 residues. Trimming removed 1 base from V and 8 bases from J; junction bases left unmatched: 7. CDR1 and CDR2 from the germline V gene are SQVTM and ANQGSEA. CDR3: CSVEGQGGWGYTF. Written as DNA, the CDR3 is TGCAGCGTTGAAGGGCAGGGGGGATGGGGCTACACCTTC.

The sample holds one count of this clone. The chain has TRBV29-1 and TRBJ2-7; TRBD2 matches at 7 bases. This CDR3 has 13 amino acids. Unmatched junction bases numbered 3, after V lost 4 bases and J lost 0 bases. Germline CDR1 and CDR2: SQVTM and ANQGSEA. The CDR3 is CSVVKRGSYEQYF. In nucleotides, the CDR3 is TGCAGCGTTGTTAAGCGGGGCTCCTACGAGCAGTACTTC.

V is TRBV5-6 and J is TRBJ1-2, with 9 bases fitting TRBD1. This CDR3 has 15 residues. From germline, CDR1 is SGHDT and CDR2 YYEEEE. V gave up 3 bases and J gave up 8 bases; unmatched junction bases: 11. The CDR3 region has the DNA TGTGCCAGCAGCTCTCCGGACAGGGGCGTTAGCGGCTACACCTTC. Its translation: CASSSPDRGVSGYTF.